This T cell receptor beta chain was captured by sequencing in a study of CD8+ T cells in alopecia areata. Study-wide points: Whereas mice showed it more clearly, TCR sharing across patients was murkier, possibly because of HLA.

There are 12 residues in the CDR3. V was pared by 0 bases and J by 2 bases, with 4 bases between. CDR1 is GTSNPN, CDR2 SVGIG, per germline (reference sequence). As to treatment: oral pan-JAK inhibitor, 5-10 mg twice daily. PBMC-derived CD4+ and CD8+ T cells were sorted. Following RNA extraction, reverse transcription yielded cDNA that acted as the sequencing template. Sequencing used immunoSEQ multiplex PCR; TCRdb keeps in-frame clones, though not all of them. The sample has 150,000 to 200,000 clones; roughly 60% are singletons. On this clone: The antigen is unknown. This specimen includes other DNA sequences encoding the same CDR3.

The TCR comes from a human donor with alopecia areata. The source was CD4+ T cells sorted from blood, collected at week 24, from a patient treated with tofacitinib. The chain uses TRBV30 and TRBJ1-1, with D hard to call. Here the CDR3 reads CAWSVPNTEAFF. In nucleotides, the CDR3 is TGTGCCTGGAGTGTACCCAACACTGAAGCTTTCTTT.